These 10 T cell receptor beta chains originate from one sample sequenced in a study of glioma-infiltrating T cells (dated by TCRdb to about 2016). Sequencing took place on an Illumina MiSeq. The iRepertoire nested amplicon-rescue multiplex PCR (arm-PCR) platform was used to amplify TCR alpha and beta CDR3 regions from RNA. TCRdb handled the public reads itself, with Q25 trimming in fastp and clone calling in MiXCR, and kept productive beta chains. Merged by CDR3 protein, the rows form single entries marked with the most common genes and DNA. The table for this sample lists around 350,000 distinct CDR3 sequences; roughly 41% of them were counted only once. Together, the top ten hold 12% of the sample. The sequenced sample was glioma tissue, nonneoplastic brain tissue, or PBMCs (not recorded which). The source is a human donor with low-grade glioma or glioblastoma, undergoing nonglioma brain surgery, or in good health (not recorded which).

This clonotype was seen only a few times. The J gene is TRBJ1-3, the V gene TRBV28; tentatively, D is TRBD1 (6 bases). Germline V gives CDR1 MDHEN, CDR2 SYDVKM. The CDR3 has 17 residues. The ends were cut back, 6 bases at V and 4 bases at J, with 22 bases in the middle. The CDR3 coding sequence is TGTGCCAGCAGACCCGGTCGGGGGCAGCCTCAGGGAAACACCATATATTTT. Encoded protein: CASRPGRGQPQGNTIYF.

The genes are TRBV11-2 and TRBJ2-7, with D perhaps assigned TRBD1 or TRBD2 (5 bases each). The CDR3 extends over 14 amino acids. CDR1 SGHAT and CDR2 FQNNGV come from the germline V gene. V lost 1 base, J lost 7 bases, and 14 bases lay in between. Written as DNA, the CDR3 is TGTGCCAGCAGCTTAGCGGGACCGTCGCAGGAGCAGTACTTC. Translated: CASSLAGPSQEQYF.

This CDR3 reads CASSASLGPYEQYF. The CDR3 bases are TGTGCCAGCAGCGCTAGCTTGGGACCCTACGAGCAGTACTTC. V and J are TRBV7-2 and TRBJ2-7, with D perhaps being TRBD1 or TRBD2 (5 bases each). Germline CDR1 SGHTA, CDR2 FQGNSA. CDR3 size: 14 residues. Trimming took 5 bases from V and 2 from J, leaving 13 bases between them.

Comments on this clonotype: A much larger clone differs by one base, so this may be a read error. The rearrangement uses TRBV28 and TRBJ2-1; D gene unclear. The germline gives CDR1 MDHEN, CDR2 SYDVKM. This CDR3 contains 16 residues. The CDR3 coding sequence is TGTGCCTGCAGCTCCCTGGGCTTTTCCACCTACAATGAGCAGTTCTTC. Protein: CACSSLGFSTYNEQFF.

The chain's CDR3 is CASSSGPGEGRGSTDTQYF. In DNA form, the CDR3 reads TGTGCCAGCAGCTCCGGACCTGGGGAGGGGCGAGGTAGCACAGATACGCAGTATTTT. The rearrangement joins TRBV4-2 to TRBJ2-3; TRBD2 aligns across 7 bases. V lost 5 bases and J lost 0; bases outside the gene matches: 17. This CDR3 has 19 amino acids. CDR1 LGHNA and CDR2 YNFKEQ come from the germline V gene.

This clonotype was counted at least ten times. The chain has TRBV27 and TRBJ2-2; the D gene is possibly TRBD2 (5 bases). Germline lookup yields CDR1 MNHEY and CDR2 SMNVEV (reference sequence). This CDR3 comprises 16 residues. V dropped 3 bases and J dropped 4 bases, with 15 bases sitting between them. The CDR3 bases are TGTGCCAGCAGTTTTACGGGGTTCAGCGGCACCGGGGAGCTGTTTTTT. This codes for CASSFTGFSGTGELFF.

The count of this clonotype is one. A read error may be the cause here, since a much bigger clone is one base away. The chain uses TRBV20-1 and TRBJ1-2; D may be TRBD1 (6 bases). V lost 4 bases to trimming and J lost 4 bases, with 13 bases between them. The CDR3 covers 13 residues. The V gene's germline CDR1 is DFQATT and CDR2 SNEGSKA (reference sequence). In nucleotides, the CDR3 is TGCAGTGCTATAGGACAGCTAGGCTATGGCTACACCTTC. This codes for CSAIGQLGYGYTF.

This clonotype was seen only a few times. The rearrangement uses TRBV5-4 and TRBJ2-1, with 11 bases matching TRBD2. The CDR3 extends over 18 amino acids. Germline V CDR1 and CDR2: SGHNT, YYREEE (reference sequence). V trimming: 0 bases; J trimming: 0 bases; junction bases outside the gene matches: 5. The CDR3 here is CASSLGSSGRSSYNEQFF. In DNA form, the CDR3 reads TGTGCCAGCAGCTTGGGGTCTAGCGGGAGGTCCTCCTACAATGAGCAGTTCTTC. The full variable domain, in which reference TRBV5-4 and TRBJ2-1 provide the parts outside the CDR3, is ETGVTQSPTHLIKTRGQQVTLRCSSQSGHNTVSWYQQALGQGPQFIFQYYREEENGRGNFPPRFSGLQFPNYSSELNVNALELDDSALYLCASSLGSSGRSSYNEQFFGPGTRLTVL.

In its sample, this clonotype was seen a few times. The chain uses TRBV12-3 or TRBV12-4 and TRBJ2-3, with D possibly TRBD1 on 6 matching bases. The CDR3 contains 16 residues. The germline V and J ends were trimmed by 5 bases and 4 bases, with 19 bases remaining between them. CDR3 residues: CASSQSQDSHPDTQYF. CDR3 coding DNA: TGTGCCAGCAGTCAATCCCAGGACAGTCATCCAGATACGCAGTATTTT.

About this clonotype: This may be a read error: a much more frequent sequence differs by one nucleotide. J is TRBJ1-1 and V is TRBV14, with D hard to call. V lost 5 bases, J lost 5 bases, and 15 bases lay in between. Germline loops: CDR1 SGHDN, CDR2 FVKESK. The CDR3 length is 14 residues. The CDR3 sequence is CASSLRHSKTEAFF. CDR3 sequence (DNA): TGTGCCAGCAGCTTACGGCACTCAAAAACTGAAGCTTTCTTT. Together with reference TRBV14 and TRBJ1-1, the CDR3 gives the full variable domain: EAGVTQFPSHSVIEKGQTVTLRCDPISGHDNLYWYRRVMGKEIKFLLHFVKESKQDESGMPNNRFLAERTGGTYSTLKVQPAELEDSGVYFCASSLRHSKTEAFFGQGTRLTVV.